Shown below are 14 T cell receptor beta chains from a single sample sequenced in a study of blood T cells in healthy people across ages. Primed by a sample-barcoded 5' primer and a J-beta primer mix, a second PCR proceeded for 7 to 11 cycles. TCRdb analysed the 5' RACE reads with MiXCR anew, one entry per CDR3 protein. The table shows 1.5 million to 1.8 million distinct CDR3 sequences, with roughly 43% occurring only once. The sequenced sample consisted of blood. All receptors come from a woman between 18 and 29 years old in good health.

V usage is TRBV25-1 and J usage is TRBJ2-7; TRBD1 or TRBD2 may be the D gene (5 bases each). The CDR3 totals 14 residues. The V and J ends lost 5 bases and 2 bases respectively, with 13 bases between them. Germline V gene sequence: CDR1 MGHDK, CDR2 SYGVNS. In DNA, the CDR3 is TGTGCCAGCAGTCCGGGGCCCGGGACCTACGAGCAGTACTTC. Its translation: CASSPGPGTYEQYF.

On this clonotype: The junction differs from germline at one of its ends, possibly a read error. The CDR3 here is CAGSPNRGTDTQYF. The CDR3 bases are TGCGCCGGCAGCCCCAATAGGGGCACAGATACGCAGTATTTT. The V gene is TRBV4-3, the J gene TRBJ2-3, with D unclear. Germline CDR1 is LGHNA and CDR2 is YSLEER. The CDR3 length is 14 residues.

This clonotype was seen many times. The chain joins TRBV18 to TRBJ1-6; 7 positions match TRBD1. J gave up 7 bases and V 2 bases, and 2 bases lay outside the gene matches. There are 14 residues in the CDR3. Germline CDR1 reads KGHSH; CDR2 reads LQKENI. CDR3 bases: TGTGCCAGCTCACCAGACAGGGTCAATTCACCCCTCCACTTT. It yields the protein CASSPDRVNSPLHF.

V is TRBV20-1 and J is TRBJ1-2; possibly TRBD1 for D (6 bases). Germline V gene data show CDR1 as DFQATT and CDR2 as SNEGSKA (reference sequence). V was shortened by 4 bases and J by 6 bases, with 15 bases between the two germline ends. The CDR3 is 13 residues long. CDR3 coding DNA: TGCAGTGCTATGAGGGGGGAAGTGGATGGCTACACCTTC. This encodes CSAMRGEVDGYTF.

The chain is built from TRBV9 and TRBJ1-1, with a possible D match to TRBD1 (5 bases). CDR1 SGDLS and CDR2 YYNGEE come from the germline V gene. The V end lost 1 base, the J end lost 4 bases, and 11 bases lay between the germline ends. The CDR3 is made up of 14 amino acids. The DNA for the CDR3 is TGTGCCAGCAGCGTATCAGGGATGAGCACTGAAGCTTTCTTT. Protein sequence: CASSVSGMSTEAFF. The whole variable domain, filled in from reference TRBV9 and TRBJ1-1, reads DSGVTQTPKHLITATGQRVTLRCSPRSGDLSVYWYQQSLDQGLQFLIQYYNGEERAKGNILERFSAQQFPDLHSELNLSSLELGDSALYFCASSVSGMSTEAFFGQGTRLTVV.

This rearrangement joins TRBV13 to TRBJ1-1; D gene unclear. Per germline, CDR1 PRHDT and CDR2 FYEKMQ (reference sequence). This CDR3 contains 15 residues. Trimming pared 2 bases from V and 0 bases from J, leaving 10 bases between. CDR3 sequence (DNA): TGTGCCAGCAGCTTAAAATGGGTCATGAACACTGAAGCTTTCTTT. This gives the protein CASSLKWVMNTEAFF.

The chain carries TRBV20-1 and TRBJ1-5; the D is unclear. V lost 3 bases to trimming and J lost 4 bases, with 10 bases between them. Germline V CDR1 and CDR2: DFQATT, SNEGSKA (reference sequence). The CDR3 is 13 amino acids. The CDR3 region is CSASRTGNQPQHF. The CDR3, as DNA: TGCAGTGCTAGCCGGACGGGGAATCAGCCCCAGCATTTT.

The CDR3 DNA is TGTGCCAGCAGCTTAGCCGGGACAGACTACAATGAGCAGTACTTC. Amino acids: CASSLAGTDYNEQYF. The rearrangement joins TRBV7-2 to TRBJ2-7, with 7 nucleotides matching TRBD1. V gave up 0 bases and J gave up 7 bases; unmatched junction bases: 9. Germline CDR1 reads SGHTA; CDR2 reads FQGNSA. This CDR3 has 15 amino acids.

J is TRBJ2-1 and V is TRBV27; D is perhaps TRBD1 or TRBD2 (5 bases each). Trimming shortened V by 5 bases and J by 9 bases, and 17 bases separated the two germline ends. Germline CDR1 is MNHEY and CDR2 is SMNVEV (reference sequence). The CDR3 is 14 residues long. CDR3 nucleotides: TGTGCCAGCAGTCGGGACGGGTTGGGTGGTGAGCAGTTCTTC. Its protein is CASSRDGLGGEQFF.

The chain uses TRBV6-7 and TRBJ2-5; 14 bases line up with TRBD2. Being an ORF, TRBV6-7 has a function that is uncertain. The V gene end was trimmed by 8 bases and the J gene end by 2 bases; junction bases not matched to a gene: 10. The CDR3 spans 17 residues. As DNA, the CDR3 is TGTGCCAGCGGTGGGACTAGCGGGAGTCTAAGGCAAGAGACCCAGTACTTC. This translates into CASGGTSGSLRQETQYF.

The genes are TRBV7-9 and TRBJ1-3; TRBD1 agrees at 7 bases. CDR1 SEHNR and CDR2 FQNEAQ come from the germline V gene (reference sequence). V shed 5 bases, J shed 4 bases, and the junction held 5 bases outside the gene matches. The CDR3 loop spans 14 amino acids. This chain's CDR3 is CASSTTGDGNTIYF. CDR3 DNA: TGTGCCAGCAGCACCACAGGGGACGGAAACACCATATATTTT.

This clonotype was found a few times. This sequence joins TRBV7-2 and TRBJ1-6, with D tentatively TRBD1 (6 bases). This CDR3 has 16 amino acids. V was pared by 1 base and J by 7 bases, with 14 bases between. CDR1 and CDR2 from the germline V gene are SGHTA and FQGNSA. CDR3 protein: CASSLGGTGWNSPLHF. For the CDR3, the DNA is TGTGCCAGCAGCTTAGGGGGAACAGGGTGGAATTCACCCCTCCACTTT.

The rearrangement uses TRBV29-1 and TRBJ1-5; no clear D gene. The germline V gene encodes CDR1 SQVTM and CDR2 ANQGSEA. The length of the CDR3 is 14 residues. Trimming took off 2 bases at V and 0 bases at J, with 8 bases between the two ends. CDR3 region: CSVEISDSNQPQHF. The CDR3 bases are TGCAGCGTTGAAATCTCAGATAGCAATCAGCCCCAGCATTTT.

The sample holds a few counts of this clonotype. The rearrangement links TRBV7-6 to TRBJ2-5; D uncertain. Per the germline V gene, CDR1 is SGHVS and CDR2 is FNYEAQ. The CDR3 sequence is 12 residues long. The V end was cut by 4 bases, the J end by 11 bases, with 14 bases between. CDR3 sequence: CASSWISNEQYF. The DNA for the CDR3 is TGTGCCAGCAGCTGGATCTCCAATGAGCAGTACTTC.